These 24 T cell receptor beta chains originate from one sample sequenced in a study of somatic mutations in cytotoxic T cells in rheumatoid arthritis. Repertoires were generated with immunoSEQ multiplex PCR, while TCRdb's copy carries only in-frame clones and drops some. The sample lists some 5,700 clones, approximately 82% seen once, with roughly 27% in the top ten. The sequencing sample was made of CD8+ T cells sorted from blood. The origin of the receptors is an adult with rheumatoid arthritis.

J is TRBJ2-7 and V is TRBV2; TRBD1 is a possible D gene (5 bases). CDR3 length: 16 amino acids. The V and J ends lost 5 bases and 2 bases respectively, with 19 bases between them. Germline-derived CDR1 and CDR2 are SNHLY and FYNNEI. CDR3 nucleotide sequence: TGTGCCAGCAGTCCCGGGCAGGGCAAGAATGCCTACGAGCAGTACTTC. Its protein is CASSPGQGKNAYEQYF. Using reference TRBV2 and TRBJ2-7 for the parts outside the CDR3, the full variable domain is EPEVTQTPSHQVTQMGQEVILRCVPISNHLYFYWYRQILGQKVEFLVSFYNNEISEKSEIFDDQFSVERPDGSNFTLKIRSTKLEDSAMYFCASSPGQGKNAYEQYFGPGTRLTVT.

V and J are TRBV19 and TRBJ2-1; D gene unclear. The CDR3 contains 16 residues. Germline loops: CDR1 LNHDA, CDR2 SQIVND (reference sequence). Trimming took off 0 bases at V and 0 bases at J, with 9 bases between the two ends. The CDR3 loop is CASSIDVWSSYNEQFF. Here the CDR3 DNA reads TGTGCCAGTAGTATAGACGTCTGGAGCTCCTACAATGAGCAGTTCTTC.

The chain employs TRBV4-3 and TRBJ1-4, with D maybe TRBD1 (5 bases). Germline CDR1 reads LGHNA; CDR2 reads YSLEER. V lost 0 bases and J 7 bases, leaving 21 bases between the germline ends. This CDR3 region has 18 residues. The CDR3 loop reads CASSQDQVFGGASEKLFF. CDR3 in DNA: TGCGCCAGCAGCCAAGATCAGGTCTTCGGGGGAGCTAGTGAAAAACTGTTTTTT.

The chain carries TRBV19 and TRBJ2-3; TRBD2 aligns across 10 bases. Germline assignment: CDR1 LNHDA and CDR2 SQIVND (reference sequence). Trimming took 9 bases from V and 6 from J; bases not matched to a gene: 9. CDR3 size: 14 residues. CDR3 sequence reads: CASIAGGAGDTQYF. The CDR3 bases are TGTGCCAGCATAGCGGGGGGTGCAGGGGATACGCAGTATTTT. Full variable domain (remainder filled in from reference TRBV19 and TRBJ2-3): DGGITQSPKYLFRKEGQNVTLSCEQNLNHDAMYWYRQDPGQGLRLIYYSQIVNDFQKGDIAEGYSVSREKKESFPLTVTSAQKNPTAFYLCASIAGGAGDTQYFGPGTRLTVL.

The chain has TRBV7-2 and TRBJ1-5; D is unresolved. CDR3 length: 14 amino acids. Between the trimmed V and J ends, which lost 7 bases and 7 bases, there was a span of 17 bases. CDR1 and CDR2 from the germline V gene are SGHTA and FQGNSA. The CDR3 loop reads CASTLAWGPQPQHF. CDR3 nucleotide sequence: TGTGCCAGCACCCTGGCGTGGGGTCCGCAGCCCCAGCATTTT. Full variable domain (missing parts from reference TRBV7-2 and TRBJ1-5): GAGVSQSPSNKVTEKGKDVELRCDPISGHTALYWYRQSLGQGLEFLIYFQGNSAPDKSGLPSDRFSAERTGGSVSTLTIQRTQQEDSAVYLCASTLAWGPQPQHFGDGTRLSIL.

This chain uses TRBV5-8 with TRBJ1-1, with TRBD1 as a possible D gene (5 bases). There are 14 residues in the CDR3. Looked up from germline, CDR1 is SGHTS and CDR2 is YDEGEE. Trimming took off 1 base at V and 1 base at J, with 8 bases between the two ends. The CDR3 nucleotides are TGTGCCAGCAGCTTGCTTGGGGGGAACACTGAAGCTTTCTTT. Its protein product is CASSLLGGNTEAFF.

The chain links TRBV6-1 to TRBJ1-2, with D possibly TRBD1 on 5 matching bases. CDR1 MNHNS and CDR2 SASEGT come from the germline V gene. Trimming removed 1 base at V and 2 bases at J, with 8 bases between. This CDR3 is 14 amino acids long. The CDR3 region is CASSEVRGNYGYTF. In nucleotides, the CDR3 is TGTGCCAGCAGTGAAGTTCGGGGGAACTATGGCTACACCTTC.

The chain couples TRBV13 to TRBJ1-6; D may be TRBD1 (5 bases). This CDR3 is 15 amino acids long. Trimming took 7 bases from V and 5 from J, leaving 15 bases between them. CDR1 is PRHDT, CDR2 FYEKMQ, per germline (reference sequence). The CDR3 here is CASTLAGQDNSPLHF. The CDR3 DNA follows: TGTGCCAGCACCCTCGCGGGGCAGGATAATTCACCCCTCCACTTT.

The V gene is TRBV7-6, the J gene TRBJ2-7, with D maybe TRBD2 (5 bases). The germline gives CDR1 SGHVS, CDR2 FNYEAQ. Trimming pared 5 bases from V and 3 bases from J, leaving 8 bases between. This CDR3 has 12 residues. DNA for the CDR3: TGTGCCAGCAGCCCGGCGGGCTACGAGCAGTACTTC. Amino acids: CASSPAGYEQYF.

V usage is TRBV28 and J usage is TRBJ2-7; tentatively, D is TRBD1 (6 bases). The germline gives CDR1 MDHEN, CDR2 SYDVKM. The CDR3 extends over 14 amino acids. V lost 7 bases and J lost 2, with 15 bases in between. The CDR3 bases are TGTGCCAGCACCCAGAGGGCAGGGGCCTACGAGCAGTACTTC. Encoded protein: CASTQRAGAYEQYF. Using reference TRBV28 and TRBJ2-7 for the parts outside the CDR3, the full variable domain is DVKVTQSSRYLVKRTGEKVFLECVQDMDHENMFWYRQDPGLGLRLIYFSYDVKMKEKGDIPEGYSVSREKKERFSLILESASTNQTSMYLCASTQRAGAYEQYFGPGTRLTVT.

This clone was counted only a few times. The V gene is TRBV30, the J gene TRBJ2-1; no clear D gene. Trimming left V 0 bases short and J 3 bases short, with 6 bases between. The CDR3 has 13 amino acids. Germline V gives CDR1 GTSNPN, CDR2 SVGIG (reference sequence). CDR3 bases: TGTGCCTGGAGTGTTGGGTACTACAATGAGCAGTTCTTC. The encoded protein is CAWSVGYYNEQFF.

This clone appeared once. The genes are TRBV11-3 and TRBJ2-7; D unclear. Per germline, CDR1 SGHNT and CDR2 YENEEA. Trimming stripped 1 base from V and 4 bases from J, with 11 bases between. This CDR3 is 14 amino acids long. The CDR3 loop reads CASSLGEAGYEQYF. The DNA of the CDR3 is TGTGCCAGCAGCTTAGGGGAAGCCGGGTACGAGCAGTACTTC.

This clone appeared a single time. The V and J genes are TRBV5-1 and TRBJ2-1, with D possibly matching TRBD1 (6 bases). Looked up from germline, CDR1 is SGHRS and CDR2 is YFSETQ. The ends were cut back, 0 bases at V and 5 bases at J, with 15 bases in the middle. The CDR3 covers 16 residues. CDR3 residues: CASSLEQGSVDNEQFF. The CDR3 DNA reads as TGCGCCAGCAGCTTGGAACAGGGAAGCGTCGACAATGAGCAGTTCTTC. Together with reference TRBV5-1 and TRBJ2-1, the CDR3 gives the full variable domain: KAGVTQTPRYLIKTRGQQVTLSCSPISGHRSVSWYQQTPGQGLQFLFEYFSETQRNKGNFPGRFSGRQFSNSRSEMNVSTLELGDSALYLCASSLEQGSVDNEQFFGPGTRLTVL.

The J gene is TRBJ1-2, the V gene TRBV5-5, with D unresolved. The length of the CDR3 is 14 residues. The germline V gene has CDR1 SGHKS and CDR2 YYEKEE (reference sequence). The V end lost 0 bases, the J end lost 0 bases, and 6 bases lay between the germline ends. This CDR3 is CASSLVTANYGYTF. The CDR3, as DNA: TGTGCCAGCAGCTTGGTTACGGCTAACTATGGCTACACCTTC.

The V call is TRBV7-9, the J call TRBJ1-4, with D possibly TRBD1 on 5 matching bases. The CDR3 runs to 14 residues. Looked up from germline, CDR1 is SEHNR and CDR2 is FQNEAQ (reference sequence). Trimming stripped 1 base from V and 11 bases from J, with 14 bases between. The CDR3 sequence is CASSLEQGRQKLFF. The CDR3 bases are TGTGCCAGCAGCTTAGAGCAGGGAAGGCAGAAACTGTTTTTT.

This chain connects TRBV19 to TRBJ1-1; a weak D match, TRBD1 (6 bases). This CDR3 has 14 residues. V dropped 3 bases and J dropped 2 bases, with 10 bases sitting between them. The germline CDR1 and CDR2 sequences are LNHDA and SQIVND (reference sequence). CDR3 amino acids: CASSMGGGNTEAFF. The CDR3 DNA sequence: TGTGCCAGTAGTATGGGGGGCGGCAACACTGAAGCTTTCTTT.

In nucleotides, the CDR3 is TGTGCCAGCAGTACAGGGGGCACTGAAGCTTTCTTT. Protein: CASSTGGTEAFF. The V call is TRBV27, the J call TRBJ1-1; 8 bases fit TRBD1. From germline, CDR1 is MNHEY and CDR2 SMNVEV (reference sequence). The V gene end was trimmed by 5 bases and the J gene end by 4 bases; junction bases not matched to a gene: 0. The CDR3 spans 12 residues.

The V gene is TRBV7-6, the J gene TRBJ2-5, with D perhaps matching TRBD2 (5 bases). Near its end, the DNA agrees better with TRBJ2-7, so the J call may be wrong. The CDR3 is 12 amino acids. Germline CDR1 SGHVS, CDR2 FNYEAQ. CDR3 region: CASSPAGYEQYF. The CDR3 bases are TGTGCCAGCAGCCCGGCGGGCTACGAGCAGTACTTC.

The chain couples TRBV5-5 to TRBJ1-2; D might be TRBD1 (6 bases). The CDR3 totals 14 residues. Between the trimmed V and J ends, which lost 4 bases and 8 bases, there was a span of 18 bases. Germline loops: CDR1 SGHKS, CDR2 YYEKEE (reference sequence). CDR3 sequence: CASSRQASGGGYTF. In DNA, the CDR3 is TGTGCCAGCAGCCGACAGGCATCCGGGGGGGGCTACACCTTC.

V gene TRBV6-5 combines with J gene TRBJ1-1; D may be TRBD1 (5 bases). V was pared by 6 bases and J by 3 bases, with 14 bases between. This CDR3 has 14 amino acids. Germline V CDR1 and CDR2: MNHEY, SVGAGI. The CDR3 here is CASSLRGSHTEAFF. DNA of the CDR3: TGTGCCAGCAGCCTCCGGGGGTCACACACTGAAGCTTTCTTT.

The V gene is TRBV4-3, the J gene TRBJ2-3; no reliable D call. Germline assignment: CDR1 LGHNA and CDR2 YSLEER. Trimming cost V 1 base and J 2 bases, with 7 bases left between them. There are 14 residues in the CDR3. The CDR3 here is CASSQGGDTDTQYF. In DNA form, the CDR3 reads TGCGCCAGCAGCCAAGGAGGAGACACAGATACGCAGTATTTT.

The chain uses TRBV4-1 and TRBJ1-2, with a tentative D call TRBD1 (5 bases). The CDR3 extends over 15 amino acids. From germline, CDR1 is MGHRA and CDR2 YSYEKL. V was cut by 0 bases and J by 5 bases, with 13 bases left in between. The CDR3 sequence is CASSQDKGLWYGYTF. Here the CDR3 DNA reads TGCGCCAGCAGCCAAGATAAGGGGCTTTGGTATGGCTACACCTTC.

This clone was detected a few times. The rearrangement uses TRBV11-2 and TRBJ2-7; 7 bases match TRBD1. Looked up from germline, CDR1 is SGHAT and CDR2 is FQNNGV. V trimming: 1 base; J trimming: 6 bases; junction bases outside the gene matches: 6. The CDR3 is 14 amino acids. The CDR3 here is CASSLVTGRREQYF. CDR3 DNA: TGTGCCAGCAGCTTAGTGACAGGGCGGCGCGAGCAGTACTTC.

In this sample, this clone turned up once. V and J are TRBV5-1 and TRBJ2-2, with TRBD2 matching over 12 bases. J was trimmed by 0 bases and V by 4 bases; bases with no gene match: 1. CDR3 length: 16 amino acids. Per germline, CDR1 SGHRS and CDR2 YFSETQ. The CDR3 DNA is TGCGCCAGCAGCCGACTAGCGGGGGCGAACACCGGGGAGCTGTTTTTT. It yields the protein CASSRLAGANTGELFF. Filled out from reference TRBV5-1 and TRBJ2-2, the complete variable domain reads KAGVTQTPRYLIKTRGQQVTLSCSPISGHRSVSWYQQTPGQGLQFLFEYFSETQRNKGNFPGRFSGRQFSNSRSEMNVSTLELGDSALYLCASSRLAGANTGELFFGEGSRLTVL.